This T cell receptor beta chain was found in a study of shared clonotypes between healthy human individuals. The overall study: Serving as donors were two women and three men, whose ages spanned 18 to 49.

Clones were sequenced by immunoSEQ multiplex PCR, and TCRdb holds only the in-frame ones, with some missing. Of a few million clones listed, over 85% are singletons. The CDR3 extends over 15 amino acids. Germline V gene sequence: CDR1 SGHNT, CDR2 YYREEE (reference sequence). Trimming removed 4 bases from V and 4 bases from J, with 17 bases in between. The chain links TRBV5-4 to TRBJ2-5; D may be TRBD1 (8 bases). The receptor was derived from a man between 18 and 35 years old in good health. Some clones in this sample may be carry-over from other donors' samples. The source material was naive CD4+ T cells from PBMCs. Sample subset: CD45RA+ positively selected. The CDR3 loop reads CASSPKDREGETQYF. CDR3 nucleotides: TGTGCCAGCAGCCCGAAGGACAGGGAGGGAGAGACCCAGTACTTC.